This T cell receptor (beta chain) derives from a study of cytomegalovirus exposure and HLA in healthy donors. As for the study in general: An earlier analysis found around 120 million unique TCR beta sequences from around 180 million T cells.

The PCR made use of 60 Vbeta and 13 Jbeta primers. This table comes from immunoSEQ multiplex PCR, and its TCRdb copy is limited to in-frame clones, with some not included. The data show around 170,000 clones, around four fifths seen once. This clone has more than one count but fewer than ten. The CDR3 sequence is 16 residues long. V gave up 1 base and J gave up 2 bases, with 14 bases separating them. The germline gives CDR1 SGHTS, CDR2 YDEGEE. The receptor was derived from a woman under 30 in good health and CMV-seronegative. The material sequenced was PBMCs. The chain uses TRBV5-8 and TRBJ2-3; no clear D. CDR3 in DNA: TGTGCCAGCAGCTTGACAGTCATTTTTAACACAGATACGCAGTATTTT. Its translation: CASSLTVIFNTDTQYF.